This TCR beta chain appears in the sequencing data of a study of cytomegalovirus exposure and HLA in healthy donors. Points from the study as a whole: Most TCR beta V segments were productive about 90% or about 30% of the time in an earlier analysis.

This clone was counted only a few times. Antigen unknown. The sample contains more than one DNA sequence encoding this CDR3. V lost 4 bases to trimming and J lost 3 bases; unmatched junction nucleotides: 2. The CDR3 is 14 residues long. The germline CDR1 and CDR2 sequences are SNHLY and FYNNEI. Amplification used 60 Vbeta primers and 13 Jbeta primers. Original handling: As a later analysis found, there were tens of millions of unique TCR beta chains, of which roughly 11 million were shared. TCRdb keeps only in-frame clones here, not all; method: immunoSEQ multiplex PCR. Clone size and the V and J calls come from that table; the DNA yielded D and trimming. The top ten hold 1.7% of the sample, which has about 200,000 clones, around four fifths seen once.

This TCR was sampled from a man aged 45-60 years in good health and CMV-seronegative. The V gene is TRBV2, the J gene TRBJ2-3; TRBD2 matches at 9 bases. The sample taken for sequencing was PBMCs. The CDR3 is CASSVTSGTDTQYF. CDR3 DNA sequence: TGTGCCAGCAGTGTAACTAGCGGGACAGATACGCAGTATTTT.